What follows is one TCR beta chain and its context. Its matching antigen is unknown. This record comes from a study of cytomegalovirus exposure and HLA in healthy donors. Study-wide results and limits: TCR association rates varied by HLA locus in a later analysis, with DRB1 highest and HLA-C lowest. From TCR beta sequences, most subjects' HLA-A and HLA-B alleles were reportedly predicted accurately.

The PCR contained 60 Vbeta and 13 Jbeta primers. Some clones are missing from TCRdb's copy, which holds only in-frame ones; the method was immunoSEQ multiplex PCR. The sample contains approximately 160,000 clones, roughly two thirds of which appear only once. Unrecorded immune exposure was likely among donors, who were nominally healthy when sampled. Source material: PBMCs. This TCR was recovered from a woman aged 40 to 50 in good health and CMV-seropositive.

The CDR3 nucleotides read TGTGCCATCAGTGAGTCGACGCGACAGGGGGTCTCCGGGGCCAACGTCCTGACTTTC. This codes for CAISESTRQGVSGANVLTF. The chain recombines TRBV10-3 with TRBJ2-6; 9 nucleotides align to TRBD1. The CDR3 sequence is 19 residues long. In germline, CDR1 is ENHRY, CDR2 SYGVKD. V shed 0 bases and J 4 bases; nucleotides not matched to a gene: 10.